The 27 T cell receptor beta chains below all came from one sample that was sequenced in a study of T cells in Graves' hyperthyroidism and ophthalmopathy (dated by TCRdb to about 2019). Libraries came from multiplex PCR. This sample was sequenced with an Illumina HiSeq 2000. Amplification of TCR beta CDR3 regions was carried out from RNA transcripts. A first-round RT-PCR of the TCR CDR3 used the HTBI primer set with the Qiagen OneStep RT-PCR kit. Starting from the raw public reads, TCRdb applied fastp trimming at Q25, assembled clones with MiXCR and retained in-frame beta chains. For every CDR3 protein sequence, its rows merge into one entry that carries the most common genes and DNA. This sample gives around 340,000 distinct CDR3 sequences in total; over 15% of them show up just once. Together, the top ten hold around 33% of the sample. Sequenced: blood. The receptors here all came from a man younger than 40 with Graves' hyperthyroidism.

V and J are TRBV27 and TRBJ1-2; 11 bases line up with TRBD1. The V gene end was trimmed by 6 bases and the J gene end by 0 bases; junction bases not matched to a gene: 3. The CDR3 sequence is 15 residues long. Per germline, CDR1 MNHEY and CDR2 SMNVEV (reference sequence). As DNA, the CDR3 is TGTGCCAGCAGGAAGGGACAGGGGGCTAACTATGGCTACACCTTC. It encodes CASRKGQGANYGYTF.

The CDR3 sequence is CATSRDPIQKPQHF. Here the CDR3 DNA reads TGTGCCACCAGCAGAGATCCAATCCAGAAGCCCCAGCATTTT. The V gene is TRBV15, the J gene TRBJ1-5; D is uncertain. CDR1 is LNHNV and CDR2 is YYDKDF in the germline V gene (reference sequence). Trimming shortened V by 0 bases and J by 8 bases, and 11 bases separated the two germline ends. The CDR3 is 14 amino acids.

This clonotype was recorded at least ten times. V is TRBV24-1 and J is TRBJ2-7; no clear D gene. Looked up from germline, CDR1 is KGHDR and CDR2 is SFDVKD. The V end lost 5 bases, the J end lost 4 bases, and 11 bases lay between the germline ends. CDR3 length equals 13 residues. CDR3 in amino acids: CATSATDGYEQYF. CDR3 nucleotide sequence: TGTGCCACCAGTGCGACTGACGGGTACGAGCAGTACTTC.

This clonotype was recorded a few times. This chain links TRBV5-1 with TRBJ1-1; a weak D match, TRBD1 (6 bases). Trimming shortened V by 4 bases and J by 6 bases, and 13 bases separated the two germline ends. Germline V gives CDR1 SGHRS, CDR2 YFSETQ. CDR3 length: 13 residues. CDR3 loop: CASSVSGAPEAFF. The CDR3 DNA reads TGCGCCAGCAGCGTATCAGGGGCCCCTGAAGCTTTCTTT.

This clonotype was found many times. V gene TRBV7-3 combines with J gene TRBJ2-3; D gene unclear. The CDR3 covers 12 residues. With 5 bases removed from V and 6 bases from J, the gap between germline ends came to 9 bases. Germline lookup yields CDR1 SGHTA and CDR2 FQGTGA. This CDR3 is CASSMAGDTQYF. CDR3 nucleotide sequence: TGTGCCAGCAGCATGGCCGGCGATACGCAGTATTTT.

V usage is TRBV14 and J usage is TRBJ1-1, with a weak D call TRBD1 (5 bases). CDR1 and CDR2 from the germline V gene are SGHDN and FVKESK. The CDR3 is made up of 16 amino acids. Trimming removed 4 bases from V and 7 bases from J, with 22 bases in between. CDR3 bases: TGTGCCAGCAGCCGAGGGACCGCCCAGATCAAAAGTGAAGCTTTCTTT. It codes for CASSRGTAQIKSEAFF. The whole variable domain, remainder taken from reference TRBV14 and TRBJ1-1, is EAGVTQFPSHSVIEKGQTVTLRCDPISGHDNLYWYRRVMGKEIKFLLHFVKESKQDESGMPNNRFLAERTGGTYSTLKVQPAELEDSGVYFCASSRGTAQIKSEAFFGQGTRLTVV.

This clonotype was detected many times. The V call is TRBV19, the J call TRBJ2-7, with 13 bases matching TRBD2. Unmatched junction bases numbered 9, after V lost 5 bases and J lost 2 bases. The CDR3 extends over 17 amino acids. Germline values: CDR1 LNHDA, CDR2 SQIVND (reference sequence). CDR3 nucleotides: TGTGCCAGTAGTCGACAGTCCGGGACTAGCGGGGCCTACGAGCAGTACTTC. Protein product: CASSRQSGTSGAYEQYF.

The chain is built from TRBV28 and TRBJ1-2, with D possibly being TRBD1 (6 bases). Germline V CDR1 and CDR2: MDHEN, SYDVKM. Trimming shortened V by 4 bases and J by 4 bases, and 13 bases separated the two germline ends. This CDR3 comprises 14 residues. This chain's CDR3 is CASSSATGPYGYTF. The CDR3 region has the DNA TGTGCCAGCAGTTCCGCGACAGGACCCTATGGCTACACCTTC.

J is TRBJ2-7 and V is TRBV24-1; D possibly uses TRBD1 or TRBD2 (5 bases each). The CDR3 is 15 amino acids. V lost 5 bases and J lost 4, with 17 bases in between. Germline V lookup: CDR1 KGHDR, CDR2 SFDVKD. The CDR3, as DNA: TGTGCCACCAGTGGCACAGGACTTTACGGGTACGAGCAGTACTTC. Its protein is CATSGTGLYGYEQYF.

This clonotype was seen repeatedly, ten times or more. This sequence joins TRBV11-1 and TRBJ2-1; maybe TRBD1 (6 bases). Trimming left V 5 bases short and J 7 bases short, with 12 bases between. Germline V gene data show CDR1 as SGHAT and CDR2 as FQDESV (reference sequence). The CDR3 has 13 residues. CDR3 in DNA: TGTGCCAGCAGCACTCACAGGGCGAATGAGCAGTTCTTC. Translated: CASSTHRANEQFF.

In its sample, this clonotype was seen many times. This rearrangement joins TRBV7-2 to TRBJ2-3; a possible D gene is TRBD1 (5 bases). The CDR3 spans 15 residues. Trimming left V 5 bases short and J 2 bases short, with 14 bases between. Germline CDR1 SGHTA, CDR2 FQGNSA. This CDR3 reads CASSPPGQNTDTQYF. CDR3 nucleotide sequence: TGTGCCAGCAGCCCTCCAGGACAAAACACAGATACGCAGTATTTT.

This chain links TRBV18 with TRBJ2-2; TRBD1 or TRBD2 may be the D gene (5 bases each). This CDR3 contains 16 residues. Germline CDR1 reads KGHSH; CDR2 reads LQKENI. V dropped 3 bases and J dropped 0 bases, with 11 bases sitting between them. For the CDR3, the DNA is TGTGCCAGCTCACCCCAGGGAGCGACGAACACCGGGGAGCTGTTTTTT. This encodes CASSPQGATNTGELFF. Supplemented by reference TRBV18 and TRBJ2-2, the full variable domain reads NAGVMQNPRHLVRRRGQEARLRCSPMKGHSHVYWYRQLPEEGLKFMVYLQKENIIDESGMPKERFSAEFPKEGPSILRIQQVVRGDSAAYFCASSPQGATNTGELFFGEGSRLTVL.

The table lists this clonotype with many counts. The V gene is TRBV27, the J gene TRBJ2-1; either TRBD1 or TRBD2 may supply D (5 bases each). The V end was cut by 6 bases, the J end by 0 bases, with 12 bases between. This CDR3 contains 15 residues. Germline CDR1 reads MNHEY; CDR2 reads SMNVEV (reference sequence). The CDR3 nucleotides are TGTGCCAGCAGGGGGGACCAGAGCTCCTACAATGAGCAGTTCTTC. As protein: CASRGDQSSYNEQFF.

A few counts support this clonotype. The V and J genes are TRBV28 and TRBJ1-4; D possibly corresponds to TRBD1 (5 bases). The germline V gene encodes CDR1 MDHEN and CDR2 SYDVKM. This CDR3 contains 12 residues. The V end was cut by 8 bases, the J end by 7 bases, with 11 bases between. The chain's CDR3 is CASREGAEKLFF. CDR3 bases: TGTGCCAGCCGAGAAGGGGCTGAAAAACTGTTTTTT.

The chain's CDR3 is CASSLVVGTQETQYF. The CDR3, as DNA: TGCGCCAGCAGCTTGGTTGTAGGGACACAAGAGACCCAGTACTTC. The rearrangement joins TRBV5-1 to TRBJ2-5, with D possibly TRBD1 on 6 matching bases. The germline V gene encodes CDR1 SGHRS and CDR2 YFSETQ. The CDR3 has 15 residues. Deletions cut 0 bases from V and 2 bases from J, with 11 bases between. Based on the CDR3 plus reference TRBV5-1 and TRBJ2-5, the full variable domain is KAGVTQTPRYLIKTRGQQVTLSCSPISGHRSVSWYQQTPGQGLQFLFEYFSETQRNKGNFPGRFSGRQFSNSRSEMNVSTLELGDSALYLCASSLVVGTQETQYFGPGTRLLVL.

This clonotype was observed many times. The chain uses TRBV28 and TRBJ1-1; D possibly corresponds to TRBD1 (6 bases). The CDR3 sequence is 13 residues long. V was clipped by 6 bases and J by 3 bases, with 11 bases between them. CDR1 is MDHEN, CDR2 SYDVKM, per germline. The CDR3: CASRLRGYTEAFF. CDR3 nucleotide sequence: TGTGCCAGCAGACTAAGGGGGTACACTGAAGCTTTCTTT.

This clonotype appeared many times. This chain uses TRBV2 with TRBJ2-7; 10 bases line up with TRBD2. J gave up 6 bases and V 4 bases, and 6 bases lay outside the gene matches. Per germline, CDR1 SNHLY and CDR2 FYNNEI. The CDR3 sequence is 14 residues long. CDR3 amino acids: CASSAWTSGGEQYF. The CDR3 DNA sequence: TGTGCCAGCAGTGCGTGGACTAGCGGCGGCGAGCAGTACTTC.

CDR3 region: CASSQHRDSSYEQYF. The CDR3 DNA sequence: TGTGCCAGCAGCCAACACCGGGACTCCTCCTACGAGCAGTACTTC. V usage is TRBV11-2 and J usage is TRBJ2-7, with D tentatively TRBD2 (6 bases). CDR1 SGHAT and CDR2 FQNNGV come from the germline V gene. This CDR3 spans 15 amino acids. The V end lost 5 bases, the J end lost 0 bases, and 14 bases lay between the germline ends.

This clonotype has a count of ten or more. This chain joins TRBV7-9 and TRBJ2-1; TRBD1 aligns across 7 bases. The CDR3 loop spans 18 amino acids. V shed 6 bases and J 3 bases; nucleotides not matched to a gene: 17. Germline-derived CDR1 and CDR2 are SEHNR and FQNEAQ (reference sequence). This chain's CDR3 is CASRPREKGAAGYNEQFF. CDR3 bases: TGTGCCAGCAGGCCTCGAGAAAAGGGGGCCGCTGGCTACAATGAGCAGTTCTTC.

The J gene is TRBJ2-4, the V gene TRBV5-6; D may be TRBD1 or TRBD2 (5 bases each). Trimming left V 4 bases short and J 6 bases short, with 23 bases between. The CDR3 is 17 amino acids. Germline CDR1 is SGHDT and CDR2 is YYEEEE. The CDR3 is CASSLLTSGGGVNIQYF. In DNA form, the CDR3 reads TGTGCCAGCAGCCTCTTGACCTCTGGGGGTGGAGTAAACATTCAGTACTTC.

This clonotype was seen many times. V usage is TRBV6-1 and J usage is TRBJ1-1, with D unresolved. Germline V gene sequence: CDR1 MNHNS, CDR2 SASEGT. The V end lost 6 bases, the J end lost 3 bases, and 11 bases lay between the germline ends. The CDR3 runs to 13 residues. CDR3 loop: CASRLNSDTEAFF. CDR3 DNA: TGTGCCAGCAGATTGAACTCGGACACTGAAGCTTTCTTT.

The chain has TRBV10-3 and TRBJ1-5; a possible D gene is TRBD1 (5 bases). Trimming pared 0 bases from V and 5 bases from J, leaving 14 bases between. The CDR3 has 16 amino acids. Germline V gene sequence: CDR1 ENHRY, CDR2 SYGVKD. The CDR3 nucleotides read TGTGCCATCAGTGAGTCGCGCGGGGGGGGAGATCAGCCCCAGCATTTT. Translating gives CAISESRGGGDQPQHF.

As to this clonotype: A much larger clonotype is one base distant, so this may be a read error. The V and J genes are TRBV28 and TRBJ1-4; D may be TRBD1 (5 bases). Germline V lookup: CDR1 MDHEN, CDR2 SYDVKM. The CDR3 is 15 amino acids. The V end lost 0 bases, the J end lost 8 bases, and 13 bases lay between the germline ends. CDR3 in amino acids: CASSLCPGSREKLFF. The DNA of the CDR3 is TGTGCCAGCAGTTTATGTCCAGGGTCAAGGGAAAAACTGTTTTTT.

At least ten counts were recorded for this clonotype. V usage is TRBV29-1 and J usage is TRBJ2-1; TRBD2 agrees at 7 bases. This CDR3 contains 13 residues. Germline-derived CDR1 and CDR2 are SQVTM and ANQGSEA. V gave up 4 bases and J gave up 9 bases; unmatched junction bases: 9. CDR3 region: CSVVETSLSEQFF. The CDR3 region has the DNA TGCAGCGTTGTTGAGACTAGCCTCAGTGAGCAGTTCTTC.

CDR3 amino acids: CASRKDRPVHGELFF. For the CDR3, the DNA is TGTGCCAGCAGAAAGGACAGGCCCGTTCACGGGGAGCTGTTTTTT. V usage is TRBV7-9 and J usage is TRBJ2-2; TRBD1 aligns across 7 bases. This CDR3 contains 15 residues. The ends lost 6 bases at V and 7 bases at J; junction bases unmatched: 11. Germline loops: CDR1 SEHNR, CDR2 FQNEAQ (reference sequence).

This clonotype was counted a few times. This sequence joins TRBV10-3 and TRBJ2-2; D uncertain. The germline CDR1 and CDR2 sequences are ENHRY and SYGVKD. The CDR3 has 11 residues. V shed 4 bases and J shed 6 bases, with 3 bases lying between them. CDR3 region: CAISGAGELFF. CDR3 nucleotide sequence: TGTGCCATCAGTGGGGCCGGGGAGCTGTTTTTT.

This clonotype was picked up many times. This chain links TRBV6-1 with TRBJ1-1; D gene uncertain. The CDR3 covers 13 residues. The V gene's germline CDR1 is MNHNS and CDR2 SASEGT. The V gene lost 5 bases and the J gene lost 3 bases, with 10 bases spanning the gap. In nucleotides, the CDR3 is TGTGCCAGCAGTAACCACAAGGACACTGAAGCTTTCTTT. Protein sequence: CASSNHKDTEAFF.